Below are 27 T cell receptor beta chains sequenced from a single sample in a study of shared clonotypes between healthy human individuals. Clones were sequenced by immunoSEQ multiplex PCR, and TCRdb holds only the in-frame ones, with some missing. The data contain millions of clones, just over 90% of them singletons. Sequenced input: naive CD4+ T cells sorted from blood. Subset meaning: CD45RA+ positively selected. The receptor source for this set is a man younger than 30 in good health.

The CDR3 protein is CASSPLSTDTQYF. In DNA, the CDR3 is TGTGCCAGCAGCCCACTGAGCACAGATACGCAGTATTTT. The rearrangement uses TRBV5-4 and TRBJ2-3; D is undetermined. The CDR3 spans 13 residues. V was shortened by 4 bases and J by 0 bases, with 6 bases between the two germline ends. Looked up from germline, CDR1 is SGHNT and CDR2 is YYREEE (reference sequence).

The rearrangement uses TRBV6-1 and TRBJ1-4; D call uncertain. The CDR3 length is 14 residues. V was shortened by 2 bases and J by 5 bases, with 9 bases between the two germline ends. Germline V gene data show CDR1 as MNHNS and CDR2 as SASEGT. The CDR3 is CASSERVGNEKLFF. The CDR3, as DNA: TGTGCCAGCAGTGAAAGGGTTGGGAATGAAAAACTGTTTTTT.

The CDR3 DNA sequence: TGTGCCAGCAGTCCCGTCTCAGCCTATAATTCACCCCTCCACTTT. Amino acids: CASSPVSAYNSPLHF. The chain links TRBV6-6 to TRBJ1-6; D not resolved. Germline loops: CDR1 MNHNY, CDR2 SVGAGI (reference sequence). V was clipped by 5 bases and J by 2 bases, with 10 bases between them. This CDR3 has 15 amino acids.

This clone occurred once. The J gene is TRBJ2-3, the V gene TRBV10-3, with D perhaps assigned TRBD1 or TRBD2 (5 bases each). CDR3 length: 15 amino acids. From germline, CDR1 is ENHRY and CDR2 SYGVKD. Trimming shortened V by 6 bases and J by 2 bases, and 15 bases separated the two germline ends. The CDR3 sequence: CAIRTGGWNTDTQYF. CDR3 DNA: TGTGCCATCAGGACTGGGGGTTGGAACACAGATACGCAGTATTTT.

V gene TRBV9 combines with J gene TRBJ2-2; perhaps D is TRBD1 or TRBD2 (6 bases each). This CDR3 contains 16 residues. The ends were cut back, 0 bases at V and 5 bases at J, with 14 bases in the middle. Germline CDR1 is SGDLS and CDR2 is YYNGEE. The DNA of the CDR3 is TGTGCCAGCAGCGTAGGAGGAGGGGGAAAGACCGGGGAGCTGTTTTTT. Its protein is CASSVGGGGKTGELFF.

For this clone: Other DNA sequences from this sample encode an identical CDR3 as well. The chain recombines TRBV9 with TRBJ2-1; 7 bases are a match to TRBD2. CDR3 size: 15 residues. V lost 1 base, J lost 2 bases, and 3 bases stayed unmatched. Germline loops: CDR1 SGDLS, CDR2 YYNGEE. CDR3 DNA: TGTGCCAGCAGCGTATCGAGCGGGGCCTACAATGAGCAGTTCTTC. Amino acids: CASSVSSGAYNEQFF.

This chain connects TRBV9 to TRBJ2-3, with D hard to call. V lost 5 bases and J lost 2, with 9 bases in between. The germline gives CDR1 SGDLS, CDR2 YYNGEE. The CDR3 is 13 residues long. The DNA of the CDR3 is TGTGCCAGCAGGGGCGCCAACACAGATACGCAGTATTTT. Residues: CASRGANTDTQYF.

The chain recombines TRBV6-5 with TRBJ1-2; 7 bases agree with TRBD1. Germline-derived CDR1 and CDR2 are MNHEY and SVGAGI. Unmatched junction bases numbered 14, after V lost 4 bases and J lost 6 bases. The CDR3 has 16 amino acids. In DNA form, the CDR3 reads TGTGCCAGCAGTTCACGGACAGGCCTCCAGGGGGATGGCTACACCTTC. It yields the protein CASSSRTGLQGDGYTF.

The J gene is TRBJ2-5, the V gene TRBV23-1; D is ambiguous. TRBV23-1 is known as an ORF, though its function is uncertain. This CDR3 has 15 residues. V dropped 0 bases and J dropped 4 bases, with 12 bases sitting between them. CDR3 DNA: TGCGCCAGCAGTCAATCTCCCCCGCAAATAGAGACCCAGTACTTC. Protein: CASSQSPPQIETQYF.

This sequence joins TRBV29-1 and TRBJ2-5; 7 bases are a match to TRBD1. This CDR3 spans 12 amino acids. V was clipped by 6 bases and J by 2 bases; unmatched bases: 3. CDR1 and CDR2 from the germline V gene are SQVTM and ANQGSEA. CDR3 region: CSVSTGQETQYF. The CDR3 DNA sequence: TGCAGCGTCTCGACAGGGCAAGAGACCCAGTACTTC.

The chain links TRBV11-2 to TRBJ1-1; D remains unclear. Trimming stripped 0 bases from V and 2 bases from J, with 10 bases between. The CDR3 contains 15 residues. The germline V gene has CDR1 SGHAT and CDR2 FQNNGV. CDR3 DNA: TGTGCCAGCAGCTTAGATCCGGCGGGAAACACTGAAGCTTTCTTT. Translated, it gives CASSLDPAGNTEAFF.

The CDR3 protein is CASSSPGTGDEQYF. The CDR3 DNA follows: TGTGCCAGCAGTTCGCCCGGGACAGGGGACGAGCAGTACTTC. V usage is TRBV5-4 and J usage is TRBJ2-7; TRBD1 matches at 10 bases. CDR3 length: 14 amino acids. Looked up from germline, CDR1 is SGHNT and CDR2 is YYREEE (reference sequence). Trimming cost V 5 bases and J 5 bases; bases outside gene matches: 7.

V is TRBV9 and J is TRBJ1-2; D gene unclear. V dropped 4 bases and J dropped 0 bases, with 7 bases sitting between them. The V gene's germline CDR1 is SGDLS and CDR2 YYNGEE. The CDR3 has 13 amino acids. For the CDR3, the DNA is TGTGCCAGCAGCTCAGGCGCTAACTATGGCTACACCTTC. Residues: CASSSGANYGYTF.

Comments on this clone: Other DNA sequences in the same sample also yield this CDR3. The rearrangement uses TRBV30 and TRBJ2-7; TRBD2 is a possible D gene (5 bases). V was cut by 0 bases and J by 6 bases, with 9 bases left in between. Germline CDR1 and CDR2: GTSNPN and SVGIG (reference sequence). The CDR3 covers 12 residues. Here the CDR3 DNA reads TGTGCCTGGAGTGTAAACGGAGGCGAGCAGTACTTC. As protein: CAWSVNGGEQYF.

The chain's CDR3 is CAWNFGSYEQYF. CDR3 bases: TGTGCCTGGAATTTTGGCTCGTACGAGCAGTACTTC. The chain employs TRBV30 and TRBJ2-7; D remains ambiguous. The CDR3 length is 12 residues. V was trimmed by 4 bases and J by 4 bases, leaving 11 bases between them. Germline CDR1 GTSNPN, CDR2 SVGIG (reference sequence).

CDR3 DNA sequence: TGCGCCAGCAGCGACTTAGATACGCAGTATTTT. The encoded protein is CASSDLDTQYF. This chain joins TRBV5-1 and TRBJ2-3; D uncertain. This CDR3 region has 11 residues. The V gene lost 4 bases and the J gene lost 5 bases, with 5 bases spanning the gap. Germline-derived CDR1 and CDR2 are SGHRS and YFSETQ.

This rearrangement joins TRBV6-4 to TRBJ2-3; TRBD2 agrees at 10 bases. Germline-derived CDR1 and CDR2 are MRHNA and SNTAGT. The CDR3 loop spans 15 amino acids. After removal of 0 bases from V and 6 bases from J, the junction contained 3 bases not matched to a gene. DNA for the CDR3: TGTGCCAGCAGTGACTCCGGGACTAGCGTCGATACGCAGTATTTT. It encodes CASSDSGTSVDTQYF.

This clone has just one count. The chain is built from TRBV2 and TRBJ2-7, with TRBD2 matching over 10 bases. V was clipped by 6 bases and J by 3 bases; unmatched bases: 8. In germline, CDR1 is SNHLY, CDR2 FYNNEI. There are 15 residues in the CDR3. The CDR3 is CASREEVAGGYEQYF. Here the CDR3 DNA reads TGTGCCAGCAGGGAGGAGGTAGCGGGGGGCTACGAGCAGTACTTC.

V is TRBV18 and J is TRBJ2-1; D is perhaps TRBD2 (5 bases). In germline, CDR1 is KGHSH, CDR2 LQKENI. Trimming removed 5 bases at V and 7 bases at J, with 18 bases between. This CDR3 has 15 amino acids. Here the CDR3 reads CASSNSIGSGNEQFF. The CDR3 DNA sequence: TGTGCCAGCTCAAACTCGATTGGGTCGGGAAATGAGCAGTTCTTC.

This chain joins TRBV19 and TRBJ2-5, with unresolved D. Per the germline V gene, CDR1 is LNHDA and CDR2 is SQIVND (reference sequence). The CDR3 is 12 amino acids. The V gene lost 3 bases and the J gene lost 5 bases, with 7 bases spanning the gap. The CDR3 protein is CASSIWRETQYF. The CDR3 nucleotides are TGTGCCAGTAGTATCTGGCGGGAGACCCAGTACTTC.

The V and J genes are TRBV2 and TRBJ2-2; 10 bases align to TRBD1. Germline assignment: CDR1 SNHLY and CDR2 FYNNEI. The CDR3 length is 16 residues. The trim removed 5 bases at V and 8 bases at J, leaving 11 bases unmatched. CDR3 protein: CASSPRDRGGKGELFF. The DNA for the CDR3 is TGTGCCAGCAGTCCCCGGGACAGGGGAGGAAAGGGGGAGCTGTTTTTT.

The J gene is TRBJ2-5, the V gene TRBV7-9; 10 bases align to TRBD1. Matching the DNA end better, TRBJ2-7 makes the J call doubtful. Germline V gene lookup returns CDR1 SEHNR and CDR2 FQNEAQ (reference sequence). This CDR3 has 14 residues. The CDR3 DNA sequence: TGTGCCAGCAGCTTCGACAGGGGGCTCGACGAGCAGTACTTC. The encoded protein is CASSFDRGLDEQYF.

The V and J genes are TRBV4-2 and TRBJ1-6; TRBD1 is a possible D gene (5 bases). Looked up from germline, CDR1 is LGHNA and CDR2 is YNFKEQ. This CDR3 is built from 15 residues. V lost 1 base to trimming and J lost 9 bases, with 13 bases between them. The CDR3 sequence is CASSQGSRDVSPLHF. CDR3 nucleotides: TGTGCCAGCAGCCAAGGTAGCAGGGATGTTTCACCCCTCCACTTT.

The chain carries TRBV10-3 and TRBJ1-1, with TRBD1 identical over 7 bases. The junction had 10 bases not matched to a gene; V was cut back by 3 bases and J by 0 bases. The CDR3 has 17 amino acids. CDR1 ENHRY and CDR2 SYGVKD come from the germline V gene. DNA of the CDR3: TGTGCCATCAGTGACAGTTCATGGGACAGATTGAACACTGAAGCTTTCTTT. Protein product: CAISDSSWDRLNTEAFF.

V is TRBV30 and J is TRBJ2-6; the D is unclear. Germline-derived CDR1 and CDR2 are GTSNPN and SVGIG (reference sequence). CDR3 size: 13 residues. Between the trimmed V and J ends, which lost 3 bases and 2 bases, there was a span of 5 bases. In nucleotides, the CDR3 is TGTGCCTGGAGGATTACTGGGGCCAACGTCCTGACTTTC. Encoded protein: CAWRITGANVLTF.

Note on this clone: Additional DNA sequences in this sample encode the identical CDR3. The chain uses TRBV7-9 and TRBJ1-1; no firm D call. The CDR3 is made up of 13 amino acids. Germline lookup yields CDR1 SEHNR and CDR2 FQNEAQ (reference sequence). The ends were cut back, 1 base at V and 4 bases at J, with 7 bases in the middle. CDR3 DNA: TGTGCCAGCAGCTTAGTTTCCAGCACTGAAGCTTTCTTT. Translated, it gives CASSLVSSTEAFF.

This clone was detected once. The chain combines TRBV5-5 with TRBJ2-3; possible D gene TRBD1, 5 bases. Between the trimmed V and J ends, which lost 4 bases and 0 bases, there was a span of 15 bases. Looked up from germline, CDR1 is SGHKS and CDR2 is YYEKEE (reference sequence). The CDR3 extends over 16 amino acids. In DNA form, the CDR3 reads TGTGCCAGCAGCCCGCTAGACAGTCCAAGCACAGATACGCAGTATTTT. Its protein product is CASSPLDSPSTDTQYF.